This TCR beta chain emerged from a study of blood T cell repertoires in COVID-19. Study context: Researchers got acute and convalescent COVID-19 samples from the United States, Italy and Spain.

CDR3 length: 14 amino acids. V was trimmed by 4 bases and J by 3 bases, leaving 13 bases between them. Per the germline V gene, CDR1 is SGHRS and CDR2 is YFSETQ. Original data processing: Amplified reference gene primers provided the basis for estimating nucleated cell counts. Measured with immunoSEQ multiplex PCR; TCRdb has only the in-frame clones, and not every one. The D gene and trimming were derived from the DNA, and the V and J assignments and clone size from that table. The table includes 20,000 or so clones, around nine tenths detected once. Sequenced sample: peripheral blood. This rearrangement joins TRBV5-1 to TRBJ2-5, with D possibly matching TRBD2 (5 bases). This TCR was sampled from a human donor with active COVID-19. The donor label of this sample is uncertain. CDR3 sequence reads: CASSRSGMEETQYF. CDR3 nucleotides: TGCGCCAGCAGCCGCTCCGGGATGGAAGAGACCCAGTACTTC.